The source of this T cell receptor beta chain is a study of cytomegalovirus exposure and HLA in healthy donors. It was with 60 Vbeta and 13 Jbeta primers that the PCR ran. Sequencing used immunoSEQ multiplex PCR; TCRdb keeps in-frame clones, though not all of them. The sample is made up of more than 130,000 clones, and the top ten hold approximately 2.5% of it. Study conclusions and caveats: The study found most TCR sequences rare, yet found some public TCRs in many donors. At a 0.05 false discovery rate, a later analysis found some 17,000 TCR beta sequences to be associated with HLA alleles. The authors judged a highly shared variant cluster likely a sequencing artifact.

Details on this clone: Its antigen is unknown.

V lost 4 bases and J 0 bases, leaving 6 bases between the germline ends. The CDR3 sequence is 13 residues long. Germline lookup yields CDR1 SGHTA and CDR2 FQGTGA. The sequence was collected from a man in his forties in good health and CMV-seronegative. J is TRBJ1-1 and V is TRBV7-3; D uncertain. The specimen was PBMCs. The CDR3 DNA reads TGTGCCAGCAGCTCCACACTGAACACTGAAGCTTTCTTT. It specifies CASSSTLNTEAFF.